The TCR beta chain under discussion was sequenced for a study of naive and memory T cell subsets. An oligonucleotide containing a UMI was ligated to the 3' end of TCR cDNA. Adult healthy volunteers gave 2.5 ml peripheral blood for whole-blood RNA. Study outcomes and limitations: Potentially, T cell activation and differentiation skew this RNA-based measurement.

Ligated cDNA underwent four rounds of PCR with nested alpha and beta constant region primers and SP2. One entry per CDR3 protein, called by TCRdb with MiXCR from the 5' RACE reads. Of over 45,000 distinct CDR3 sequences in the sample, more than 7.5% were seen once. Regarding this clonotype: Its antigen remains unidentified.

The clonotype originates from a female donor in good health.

This CDR3 reads CASGFLGNQPQHF. CDR3 nucleotide sequence: TGTGCTAGTGGTTTTCTTGGTAATCAGCCCCAGCATTTT. This chain joins TRBV12-5 and TRBJ1-5; D is unclear. The germline V gene has CDR1 LGHNT and CDR2 FRNRAP. CDR3 size: 13 residues. Between the trimmed V and J ends, which lost 3 bases and 4 bases, there was a span of 7 bases.